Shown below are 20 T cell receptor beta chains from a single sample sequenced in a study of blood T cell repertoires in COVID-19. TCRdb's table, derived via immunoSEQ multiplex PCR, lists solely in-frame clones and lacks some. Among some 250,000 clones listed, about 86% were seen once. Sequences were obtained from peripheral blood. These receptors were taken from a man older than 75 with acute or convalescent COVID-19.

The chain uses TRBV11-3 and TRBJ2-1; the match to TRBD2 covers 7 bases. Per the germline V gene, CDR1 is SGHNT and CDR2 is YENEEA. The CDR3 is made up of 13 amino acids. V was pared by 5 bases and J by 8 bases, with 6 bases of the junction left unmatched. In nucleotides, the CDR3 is TGTGCCAGCAGCCCAGGGACTATCGATGAGCAGTTCTTC. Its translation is CASSPGTIDEQFF.

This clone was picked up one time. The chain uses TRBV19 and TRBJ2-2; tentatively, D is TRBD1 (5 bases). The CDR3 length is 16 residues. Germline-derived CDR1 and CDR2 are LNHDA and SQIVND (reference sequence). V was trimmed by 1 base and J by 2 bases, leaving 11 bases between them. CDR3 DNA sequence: TGTGCCAGTAGTATAGGGACGACAGTAAACACCGGGGAGCTGTTTTTT. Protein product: CASSIGTTVNTGELFF.

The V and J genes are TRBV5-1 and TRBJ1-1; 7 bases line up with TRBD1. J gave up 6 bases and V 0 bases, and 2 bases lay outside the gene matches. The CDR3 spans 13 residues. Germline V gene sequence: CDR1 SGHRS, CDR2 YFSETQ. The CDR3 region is CASSLGQGAEAFF. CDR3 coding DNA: TGCGCCAGCAGCTTGGGACAGGGAGCTGAAGCTTTCTTT.

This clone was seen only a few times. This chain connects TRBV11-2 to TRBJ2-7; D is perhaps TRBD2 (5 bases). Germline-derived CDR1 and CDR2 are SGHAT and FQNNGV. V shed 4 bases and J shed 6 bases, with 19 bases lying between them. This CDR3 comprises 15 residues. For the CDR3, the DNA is TGTGCCAGCAGCTCCAGCACCTTTAGTGGGAGCGAGCAGTACTTC. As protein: CASSSSTFSGSEQYF. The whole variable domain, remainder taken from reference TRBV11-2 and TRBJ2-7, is EAGVAQSPRYKIIEKRQSVAFWCNPISGHATLYWYQQILGQGPKLLIQFQNNGVVDDSQLPKDRFSAERLKGVDSTLKIQPAKLEDSAVYLCASSSSTFSGSEQYFGPGTRLTVT.

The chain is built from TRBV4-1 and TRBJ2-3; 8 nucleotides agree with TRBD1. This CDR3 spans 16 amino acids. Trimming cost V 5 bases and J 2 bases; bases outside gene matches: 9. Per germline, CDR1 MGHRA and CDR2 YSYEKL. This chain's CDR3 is CASSDPDRAFTDTQYF. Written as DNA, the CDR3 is TGCGCCAGCAGCGATCCGGACAGGGCATTCACAGATACGCAGTATTTT.

The CDR3 loop reads CASSLDPGQNTGELFF. The CDR3, as DNA: TGTGCCAGCAGCTTAGACCCGGGACAGAACACCGGGGAGCTGTTTTTT. This sequence joins TRBV7-2 and TRBJ2-2, with a tentative D call TRBD1 (6 bases). Germline V lookup: CDR1 SGHTA, CDR2 FQGNSA. V was trimmed by 1 base and J by 1 base, leaving 10 bases between them. This CDR3 is 16 amino acids long. Complete variable domain (other parts from reference TRBV7-2 and TRBJ2-2): GAGVSQSPSNKVTEKGKDVELRCDPISGHTALYWYRQSLGQGLEFLIYFQGNSAPDKSGLPSDRFSAERTGGSVSTLTIQRTQQEDSAVYLCASSLDPGQNTGELFFGEGSRLTVL.

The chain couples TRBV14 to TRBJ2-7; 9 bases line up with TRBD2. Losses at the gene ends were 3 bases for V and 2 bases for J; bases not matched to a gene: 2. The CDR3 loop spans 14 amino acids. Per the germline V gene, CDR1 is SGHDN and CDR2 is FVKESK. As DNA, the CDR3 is TGTGCCAGCAGCCACGAGCGGGGGGCCTACGAGCAGTACTTC. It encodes CASSHERGAYEQYF.

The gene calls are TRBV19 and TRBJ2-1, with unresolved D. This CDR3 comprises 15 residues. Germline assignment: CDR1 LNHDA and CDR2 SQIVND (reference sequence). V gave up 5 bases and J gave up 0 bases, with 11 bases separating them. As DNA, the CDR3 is TGTGCCAGTAGTTGGCGGATTAGCTCCTACAATGAGCAGTTCTTC. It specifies CASSWRISSYNEQFF. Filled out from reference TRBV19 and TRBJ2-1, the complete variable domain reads DGGITQSPKYLFRKEGQNVTLSCEQNLNHDAMYWYRQDPGQGLRLIYYSQIVNDFQKGDIAEGYSVSREKKESFPLTVTSAQKNPTAFYLCASSWRISSYNEQFFGPGTRLTVL.

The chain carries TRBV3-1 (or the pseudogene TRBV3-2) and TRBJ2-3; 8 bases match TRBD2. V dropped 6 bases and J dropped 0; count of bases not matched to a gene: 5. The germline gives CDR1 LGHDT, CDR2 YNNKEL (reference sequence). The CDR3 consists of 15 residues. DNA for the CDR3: TGTGCCAGCAGTCGGGGGGGGGCGAGCACAGATACGCAGTATTTT. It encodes CASSRGGASTDTQYF.

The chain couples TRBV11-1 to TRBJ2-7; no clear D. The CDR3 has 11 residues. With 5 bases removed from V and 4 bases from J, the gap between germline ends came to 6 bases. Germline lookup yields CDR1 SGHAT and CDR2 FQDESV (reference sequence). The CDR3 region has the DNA TGTGCCAGCAGCCAGTGGTACGAGCAGTACTTC. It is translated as CASSQWYEQYF.

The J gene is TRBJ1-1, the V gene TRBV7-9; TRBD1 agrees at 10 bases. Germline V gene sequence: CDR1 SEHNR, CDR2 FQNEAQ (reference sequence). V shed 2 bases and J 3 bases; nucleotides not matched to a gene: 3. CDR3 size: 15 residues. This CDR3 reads CASSLRQGADTEAFF. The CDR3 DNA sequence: TGTGCCAGCAGCTTACGACAGGGGGCGGACACTGAAGCTTTCTTT.

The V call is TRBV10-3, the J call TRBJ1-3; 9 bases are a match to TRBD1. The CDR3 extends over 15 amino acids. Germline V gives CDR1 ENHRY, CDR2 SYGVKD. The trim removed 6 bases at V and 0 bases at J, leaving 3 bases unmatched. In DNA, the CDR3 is TGTGCCATCAGGGCGGACAGGGGCTCTGGAAACACCATATATTTT. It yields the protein CAIRADRGSGNTIYF.

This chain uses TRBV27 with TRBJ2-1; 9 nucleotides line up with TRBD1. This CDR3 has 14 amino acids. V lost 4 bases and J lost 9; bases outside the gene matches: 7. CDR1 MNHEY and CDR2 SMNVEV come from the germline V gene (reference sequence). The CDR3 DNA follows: TGTGCCAGCAGTTGGACAGGGGTCCCTCCTGAGCAGTTCTTC. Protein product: CASSWTGVPPEQFF.

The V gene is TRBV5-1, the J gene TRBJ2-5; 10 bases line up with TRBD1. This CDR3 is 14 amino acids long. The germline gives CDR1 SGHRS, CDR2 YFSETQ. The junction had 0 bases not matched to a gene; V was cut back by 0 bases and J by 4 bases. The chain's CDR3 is CASSLGTGGETQYF. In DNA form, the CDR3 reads TGCGCCAGCAGCTTGGGGACAGGGGGAGAGACCCAGTACTTC.

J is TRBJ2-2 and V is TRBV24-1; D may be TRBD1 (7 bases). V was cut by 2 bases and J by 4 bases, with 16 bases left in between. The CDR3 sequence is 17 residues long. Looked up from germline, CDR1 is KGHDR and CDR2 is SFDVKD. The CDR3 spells CATSDWRQGGFTGELFF. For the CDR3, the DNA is TGTGCCACCAGTGATTGGCGGCAGGGGGGCTTCACCGGGGAGCTGTTTTTT.

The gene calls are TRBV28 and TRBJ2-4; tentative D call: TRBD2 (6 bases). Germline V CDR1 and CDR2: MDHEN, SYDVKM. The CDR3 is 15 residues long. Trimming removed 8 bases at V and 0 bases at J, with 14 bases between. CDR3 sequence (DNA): TGTGCCAGCCTAGATGGAGGGTTAGCCAAAAACATTCAGTACTTC. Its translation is CASLDGGLAKNIQYF.

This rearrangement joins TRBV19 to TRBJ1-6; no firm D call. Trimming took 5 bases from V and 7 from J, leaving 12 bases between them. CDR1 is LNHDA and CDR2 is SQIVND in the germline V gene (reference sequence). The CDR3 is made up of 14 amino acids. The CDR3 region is CASSAGYQNSPLHF. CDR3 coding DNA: TGTGCCAGTAGTGCAGGATACCAGAATTCACCCCTCCACTTT.

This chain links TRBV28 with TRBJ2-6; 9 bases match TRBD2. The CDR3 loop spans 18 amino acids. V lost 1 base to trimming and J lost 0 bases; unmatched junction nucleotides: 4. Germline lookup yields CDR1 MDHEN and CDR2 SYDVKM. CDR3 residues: CASSLFLAGSSGANVLTF. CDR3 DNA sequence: TGTGCCAGCAGTTTATTCCTAGCGGGAAGCTCTGGGGCCAACGTCCTGACTTTC.

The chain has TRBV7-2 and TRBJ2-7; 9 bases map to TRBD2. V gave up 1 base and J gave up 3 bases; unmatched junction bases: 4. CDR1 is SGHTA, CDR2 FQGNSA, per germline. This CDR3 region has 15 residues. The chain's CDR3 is CASSLEPRGGYEQYF. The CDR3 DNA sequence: TGTGCCAGCAGCTTAGAACCGCGGGGGGGCTACGAGCAGTACTTC.

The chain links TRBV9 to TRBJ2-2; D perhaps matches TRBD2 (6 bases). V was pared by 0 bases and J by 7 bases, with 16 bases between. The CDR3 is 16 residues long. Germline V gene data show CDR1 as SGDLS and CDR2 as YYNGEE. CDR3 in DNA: TGTGCCAGCAGCGTAGTCGGCGGGGCCTCCTTCGGGGAGCTGTTTTTT. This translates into CASSVVGGASFGELFF.